The 15 T cell receptor beta chains given below trace back to one sample, sequenced in a study of tumor-infiltrating lymphocytes in primary liver carcinoma. RNA was extracted from whole blood without cell sorting, alongside germline DNA. A primer matching the constant region was used to make TCR beta cDNA from approximately 0.55 ug of total RNA. Libraries covering TCR beta were generated through three nested multiplex PCR rounds (using a slightly modified ARM-PCR). Both of the initial two PCR rounds ran for 10 cycles and employed TRBV1-TRBV30 forward primers alongside a C-beta reverse primer. Using its own MiXCR run on the multiplex PCR reads, TCRdb lists one record per CDR3 protein. Of under 200,000 distinct CDR3 sequences listed, almost 65% are singletons. The sample was peripheral blood. These TCRs come from an older woman with primary liver carcinoma and hepatitis B virus infection.

This clonotype was recorded a few times. The chain has TRBV7-9 and TRBJ1-1, with TRBD1 as a possible D gene (5 bases). V lost 5 bases to trimming and J lost 7 bases, with 17 bases between them. Germline CDR1 and CDR2: SEHNR and FQNEAQ (reference sequence). The CDR3 covers 14 residues. The CDR3 coding sequence is TGTGCCAGCAGCCCCCGGGGGGGGGTGAGTGAAGCTTTCTTT. Translation: CASSPRGGVSEAFF.

Note on this clonotype: This is likely a read error, given that the CDR3 carries no conserved phenylalanine or tryptophan at its end. The chain couples TRBV4-1 to TRBJ2-3; D is uncertain. From germline, CDR1 is MGHRA and CDR2 YSYEKL. CDR3 size: 15 residues. CDR3 DNA sequence: TGCGCTAGCAGCCAAGTCCCCCATCGCACAGATACGCAGTATTAT. Encoded protein: CASSQVPHRTDTQYY.

The gene calls are TRBV7-3 and TRBJ2-3; 8 nucleotides line up with TRBD2. From germline, CDR1 is SGHTA and CDR2 FQGTGA. The CDR3 extends over 14 amino acids. The V and J ends lost 5 bases and 5 bases, in that order; junction bases with no gene match: 6. The CDR3 sequence is CASSLAGLGDTQYF. The CDR3 DNA is TGTGCCAGCAGCCTAGCGGGCCTTGGAGATACGCAGTATTTT.

Points on this clonotype: With a much larger clone just one base away, this may be a read error. The genes are TRBV6-5 and TRBJ1-6; tentatively, D is TRBD1 (6 bases). V lost 5 bases to trimming and J lost 9 bases, with 17 bases between them. The CDR3 contains 15 residues. Germline CDR1 and CDR2: MNHEY and SVGAGI. CDR3 nucleotides: TGTGCCAGCAGTCCCGGACAGACAGAAGGTTCACCCCTCCACTTT. Translated, it gives CASSPGQTEGSPLHF.

A remark on this clonotype: One end of the junction varies from germline; a read error may be responsible. The V and J genes are TRBV6-4 and TRBJ2-1; tentatively, D is TRBD2 (6 bases). The CDR3 loop spans 15 amino acids. Germline V gene lookup returns CDR1 MRHNA and CDR2 SNTAGT. The CDR3 DNA sequence: TGTGCCGGCAGCCCTGGGACGGGAGAGGGAGGTGAGCAGTCCTTC. It yields the protein CAGSPGTGEGGEQSF.

The rearrangement links TRBV29-1 to TRBJ2-3, with D unclear. V was clipped by 7 bases and J by 3 bases, with 20 bases between them. In germline, CDR1 is SQVTM, CDR2 ANQGSEA. The length of the CDR3 is 15 residues. CDR3 nucleotide sequence: TGCAGCGCGTTAGGATGGGCCCTTGGAACAGATACGCAGTATTTT. Amino acids: CSALGWALGTDTQYF.

This clonotype was counted many times. CDR3 in DNA: TGCAGCGTCGCCGGGACCAAATACGAGCAGTACTTC. Residues: CSVAGTKYEQYF. The chain employs TRBV29-1 and TRBJ2-7; D is perhaps TRBD1 or TRBD2 (5 bases each). Trimming removed 6 bases at V and 4 bases at J, with 13 bases between. The CDR3 contains 12 residues. CDR1 SQVTM and CDR2 ANQGSEA come from the germline V gene.

This chain connects TRBV4-1 to TRBJ2-7; 9 bases are shared with TRBD1. With V trimmed by 1 base and J by 7 bases, 11 bases remained unmatched. The CDR3 is made up of 16 amino acids. Germline V gene data show CDR1 as MGHRA and CDR2 as YSYEKL. CDR3 sequence reads: CASSQVRTGALVEQYF. CDR3 nucleotides: TGCGCCAGCAGCCAAGTTAGGACAGGGGCTCTCGTGGAGCAGTACTTC.

This clonotype was seen repeatedly, ten times or more. The V and J genes are TRBV5-4 and TRBJ1-1, with 8 bases fitting TRBD1. Germline CDR1 reads SGHNT; CDR2 reads YYREEE (reference sequence). The CDR3 is made up of 16 amino acids. V was clipped by 3 bases and J by 0 bases; unmatched bases: 7. The CDR3 DNA reads as TGTGCCAGCAGCTCACCTCCGGGACAGGTGAACACTGAAGCTTTCTTT. Its protein product is CASSSPPGQVNTEAFF. Drawing the rest from reference TRBV5-4 and TRBJ1-1, the complete variable domain is ETGVTQSPTHLIKTRGQQVTLRCSSQSGHNTVSWYQQALGQGPQFIFQYYREEENGRGNFPPRFSGLQFPNYSSELNVNALELDDSALYLCASSSPPGQVNTEAFFGQGTRLTVV.

This clonotype was recorded only once. This chain links TRBV12-3 or TRBV12-4 with TRBJ2-1; the match to TRBD2 covers 8 bases. The CDR3 extends over 16 amino acids. Trimming at V came to 8 bases and at J to 8 bases, leaving 17 bases not matched to a gene. The CDR3 loop is CASGWNPSGYYDEQFF. CDR3 coding DNA: TGTGCCAGCGGTTGGAACCCTAGCGGGTATTACGATGAGCAGTTCTTC.

About this clonotype: Being one base from a much bigger clone, this may be a read error. The chain employs TRBV6-5 and TRBJ2-1; the D is unclear. CDR3 length: 15 residues. Germline CDR1 is MNHEY and CDR2 is SVGAGI. The CDR3 DNA is TGTGCCAGCAGTTATGTGAGGAGCTCCTACGATGAGCAGTTCTTC. It yields the protein CASSYVRSSYDEQFF.

Note on this clonotype: The CDR3 ends on some other residue instead of the conserved phenylalanine or tryptophan, so this is likely a read error. The rearrangement uses TRBV11-2 and TRBJ2-2; maybe TRBD2 (5 bases). CDR1 and CDR2 from the germline V gene are SGHAT and FQNNGV. Trimming cost V 6 bases and J 1 base, with 21 bases left between them. The length of the CDR3 is 18 residues. This chain's CDR3 is CASRSIRWRRENTGELFS. The CDR3 coding sequence is TGTGCCAGCAGAAGTATACGGTGGCGCCGGGAGAACACCGGGGAGCTGTTTTCT.

On this clonotype: This likely comes from a read error, as the CDR3 has no conserved phenylalanine or tryptophan at its end. Because the CDR3's place on the DNA is in doubt, the DNA is left out and the CDR3 is given as listed by TCRdb. The chain joins TRBV29-1 to TRBJ2-2. Germline V gene sequence: CDR1 SQVTM, CDR2 ANQGSEA. Inclusive of both ends, the CDR3 amounts to 13 amino acids. The CDR3: CSVEVASTGELLC.

This clonotype has just one count. The junction departs from the called germline gene at one end, perhaps through a read error. The rearrangement joins TRBV6-2 or TRBV6-3 to TRBJ2-1, with D uncertain. From germline, CDR1 is MNHEY and CDR2 SVGEGT. The CDR3 spans 15 residues. The CDR3 is CASSNGLYIYNEQLF. The CDR3 DNA sequence: TGTGCCAGCAGTAACGGGTTGTACATTTACAATGAGCAGCTCTTC.

Turning to this clonotype: A much larger clone lies one base from this, so it may be a read error. The CDR3 ends on some other residue instead of the conserved phenylalanine or tryptophan, so this is likely a read error. The V call is TRBV6-7, the J call TRBJ1-2; 10 bases fit TRBD1. TRBV6-7 is noted as an ORF with a role that remains uncertain. The CDR3 length is 16 residues. Unmatched junction bases numbered 10, after V lost 5 bases and J lost 4 bases. CDR3 sequence reads: CASSNPRTGGLYGYTI. The CDR3 nucleotides read TGTGCCAGCAGTAACCCTCGGACAGGGGGGCTCTATGGCTACACCATC.